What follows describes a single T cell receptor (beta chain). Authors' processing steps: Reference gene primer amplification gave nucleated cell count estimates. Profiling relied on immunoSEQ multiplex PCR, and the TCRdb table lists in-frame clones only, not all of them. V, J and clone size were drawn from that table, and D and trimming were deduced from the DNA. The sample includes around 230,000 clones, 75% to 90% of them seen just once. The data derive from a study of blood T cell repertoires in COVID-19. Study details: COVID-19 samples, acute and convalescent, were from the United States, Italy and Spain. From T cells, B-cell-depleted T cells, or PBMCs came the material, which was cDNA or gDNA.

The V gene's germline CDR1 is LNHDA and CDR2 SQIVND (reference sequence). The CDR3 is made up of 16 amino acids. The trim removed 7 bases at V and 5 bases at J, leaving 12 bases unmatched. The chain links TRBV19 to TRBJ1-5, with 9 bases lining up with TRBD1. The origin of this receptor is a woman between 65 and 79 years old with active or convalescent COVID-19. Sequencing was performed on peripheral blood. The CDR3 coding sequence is TGTGCCAGTAATGGGGGAGCCGGGACAGGGCATCAGCCCCAGCATTTT. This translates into CASNGGAGTGHQPQHF.